This T cell receptor (beta chain) originates from a study of blood T cell repertoires in COVID-19. Background on the study: Collection of acute and convalescent COVID-19 samples took place in the United States, Italy and Spain. Sources were T cells, B-cell-depleted T cells, or PBMCs; the material itself was cDNA or gDNA.

Germline V gene lookup returns CDR1 KGHSH and CDR2 LQKENI. Trimming removed 2 bases at V and 9 bases at J, with 11 bases between. The CDR3 runs 13 residues. Methods used by the authors: Estimates of nucleated cell counts were drawn from the amplification of reference gene primers. The protocol was immunoSEQ multiplex PCR, while the TCRdb copy is restricted to in-frame clones and leaves out a portion. V and J calls and clone size are as listed in that table; D and trimming were resolved from the DNA. The sample contains about 310,000 clones, 90% of which appear only once. The V and J genes are TRBV18 and TRBJ1-5; D ambiguous. This receptor was obtained from a woman aged 18-29 years with acute COVID-19. Sample: PBMCs or T cells enriched from blood (not recorded which). The CDR3 region is CASSPGPAWPQHF. CDR3 coding DNA: TGTGCCAGCTCACCAGGCCCCGCCTGGCCCCAGCATTTT.